This TCR beta chain was observed in a study of blood T cell repertoires in COVID-19. Study details: Researchers got acute and convalescent COVID-19 samples from the United States, Italy and Spain. Sample material is recorded as cDNA or gDNA derived from T cells, B-cell-depleted T cells, or PBMCs.

In the original workflow: Quantification of nucleated cells was approximated via reference gene primer amplification. Only in-frame clones appear in the TCRdb table, and some are missing; sequencing was by immunoSEQ multiplex PCR. V, J and clone size were drawn from that table, and D and trimming were deduced from the DNA. Found here are about 36,000 clones, 84% of them singletons; the top ten hold roughly 1.7%. Germline V gene sequence: CDR1 LGHDT, CDR2 YNNKEL (reference sequence). The CDR3 consists of 16 residues. V was cut by 1 base and J by 4 bases, with 16 bases left in between. Those enrolled in Seattle joined during active infection and were followed longitudinally afterward.

The sequenced sample was peripheral blood. This TCR was recovered from a man aged 60-69 years with COVID-19, enrolled during active disease. This chain uses TRBV3-1 (or the pseudogene TRBV3-2) with TRBJ1-1, with D tentatively TRBD1 (5 bases). CDR3 region: CASSQGQGMKSTEAFF. The CDR3, as DNA: TGTGCCAGCAGCCAAGGGCAGGGTATGAAGAGCACTGAAGCTTTCTTT.